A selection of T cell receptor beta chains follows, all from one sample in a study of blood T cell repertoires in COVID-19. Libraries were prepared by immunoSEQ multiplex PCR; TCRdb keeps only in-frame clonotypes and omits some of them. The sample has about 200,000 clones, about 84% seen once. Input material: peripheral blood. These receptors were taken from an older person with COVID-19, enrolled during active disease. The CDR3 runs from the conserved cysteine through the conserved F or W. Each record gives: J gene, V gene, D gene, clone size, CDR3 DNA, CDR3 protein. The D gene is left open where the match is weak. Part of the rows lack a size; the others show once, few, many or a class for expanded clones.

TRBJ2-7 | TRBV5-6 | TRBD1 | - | TGTGCCAGCAGCTATGTCCAGGGGGCCTACGAGCAGTACTTC | CASSYVQGAYEQYF
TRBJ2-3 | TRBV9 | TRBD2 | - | TGTGCCAGCAGCGTAGCTAGCGGGAGGGCAGATTGGAGGTCAGATACGCAGTATTTT | CASSVASGRADWRSDTQYF
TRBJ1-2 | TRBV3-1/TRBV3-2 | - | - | TGTGCCAGCAGCCTCCAGGGCAACTATGGCTACACCTTC | CASSLQGNYGYTF
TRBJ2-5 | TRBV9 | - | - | TGTGCCAGCAGCGCCGGTGTGAGTTCCCAGTACTTC | CASSAGVSSQYF
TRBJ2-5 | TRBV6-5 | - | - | TGTGCCAGCAGACACAGGGTTTCAGAGACCCAGTACTTC | CASRHRVSETQYF
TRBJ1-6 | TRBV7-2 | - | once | TGTGCCAGCAGCATCCTCCCTGAGGATTCACCCCTCCACTTT | CASSILPEDSPLHF
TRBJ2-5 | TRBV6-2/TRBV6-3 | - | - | TGTGCCAGCAGTGATGGACAGTTCGGAGAGACCCAGTACTTC | CASSDGQFGETQYF
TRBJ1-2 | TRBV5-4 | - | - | TGTGCCAGCAGCTCATGGACAGCTAACTATGGCTACACCTTC | CASSSWTANYGYTF
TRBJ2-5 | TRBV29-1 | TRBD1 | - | TGCAGCGTTGTGACAGGGGGCTCGGCCAAGCAAGAGACCCAGTACTTC | CSVVTGGSAKQETQYF
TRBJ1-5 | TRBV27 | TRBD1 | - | TGTGCCAGCAGTGTGGACAGGGTTCGGCCCCAGCATTTT | CASSVDRVRPQHF